Detailed here is one T cell receptor (beta chain). The antigen this receptor binds is unknown. Nothing much larger sits one base from this clone, and base qualities are not available. The data are from a study (dated by TCRdb to about 2016). From the cysteine up to the phenylalanine, the CDR3 has a length of 13 residues. The entry retains the CDR3 DNA only, 39 bases that are in frame from base 1. Trimming at the junction amounts to 5 bases on V and 6 bases on J, and the germline ends lie 14 bases apart. Per the germline V gene, SGHTA is the CDR1 and FQGTGA is the CDR2. Libraries came from RT-PCR. TCRdb names Illumina MiSeq as the instrument used. The public reads were quality trimmed at Q25 with fastp and then assembled into clones with MiXCR by TCRdb, keeping productive beta chains. CDR3 protein duplicates are merged, each entry listing the most common genes and DNA. This sample lists hundreds of thousands of distinct CDR3 sequences; 11% to 15% were detected once. Of the sample, 3.6% falls within the top ten clones.

The chain links TRBV7-3 with TRBJ2-7, with an unclear D gene assignment. The sequencing input was memory CD4+ T cells from blood. The clonotype originates from a female donor in good health, serving as a healthy control. The CDR3 is CASSRNPGVEQYF. The DNA is TGTGCCAGCAGCCGCAATCCGGGCGTCGAGCAGTACTTC.